This TCR beta chain appears in the sequencing data of a study of shared clonotypes between healthy human individuals. This CDR3 has 19 residues. V lost 0 bases to trimming and J lost 2 bases; unmatched junction nucleotides: 17. Germline CDR1 SGHRS, CDR2 YFSETQ. Repertoires were generated with immunoSEQ multiplex PCR, while TCRdb's copy carries only in-frame clones and drops some. The data show more than 2 million clones, roughly 94% seen once. Concerning this clone: Its target is unknown.

General study findings and limits: It was the few donors that limited the genetic and exposure-history diversity represented.

This sequence joins TRBV5-1 and TRBJ2-7; 7 nucleotides agree with TRBD1. The receptor's source is a man between 18 and 35 years old in good health. Sample: naive CD4+ T cells sorted from blood. The subset was: CD45RA+ positively selected. The CDR3 region has the DNA TGCGCCAGCAGCTTGGTCGGGAAGGGGGCTAGCTCGCGGGCCTACGAGCAGTACTTC. Translated, it gives CASSLVGKGASSRAYEQYF. Full variable domain (missing parts from reference TRBV5-1 and TRBJ2-7): KAGVTQTPRYLIKTRGQQVTLSCSPISGHRSVSWYQQTPGQGLQFLFEYFSETQRNKGNFPGRFSGRQFSNSRSEMNVSTLELGDSALYLCASSLVGKGASSRAYEQYFGPGTRLTVT.